Listed below are T cell receptor beta chains from one sample, sequenced in a study of vaccination and CD4 T cells after COVID-19. No antigen is known for these receptors. MiXCR, run by TCRdb on the PCR reads, gives a single entry per CDR3 protein. The sample carries about 9,400 distinct CDR3 sequences, approximately 34% recorded once. The sample was CD4+ T cells from blood, cultured in vitro. These receptors all come from a human donor in good health. CDR3s include the opening cysteine and the closing phenylalanine or tryptophan. D genes are given only for firm matches. The size entry is marked missing in some rows and otherwise reads once, few, many or a size class.

j_gene: TRBJ1-3
abundance: NA
v_gene: TRBV20-1
d_gene: NA
CDR3nt: TGCAGTGCCCAGGTGGGGTCAAGTGGAAACACCATATATTTT
CDR3aa: CSAQVGSSGNTIYF

j_gene: TRBJ2-1
abundance: NA
v_gene: TRBV28
d_gene: TRBD2
CDR3nt: TGTGCCAGCAGTTTCCGGTTTAGCGGGAGCTCCTACAATGAGCAGTTCTTC
CDR3aa: CASSFRFSGSSYNEQFF

j_gene: TRBJ1-3
abundance: few
v_gene: TRBV6-2/TRBV6-3
d_gene: NA
CDR3nt: TGTGCCAGCAGTCCCAGCTCTGGAAACACCATATATTTT
CDR3aa: CASSPSSGNTIYF

j_gene: TRBJ2-5
abundance: NA
v_gene: TRBV19
d_gene: TRBD1
CDR3nt: TGTGCCAGTAGTATAAGTTCGGGACAGGGCCAAGAGACCCAGTACTTC
CDR3aa: CASSISSGQGQETQYF

j_gene: TRBJ2-3
abundance: NA
v_gene: TRBV7-9
d_gene: NA
CDR3nt: TGTGCCAGCAGCTTAGCTTGGGAGAGCACAGATACGCAGTATTTT
CDR3aa: CASSLAWESTDTQYF

j_gene: TRBJ2-2
abundance: few
v_gene: TRBV25-1
d_gene: NA
CDR3nt: TGTGCCAGCAGTGAAAATGCGAACACCGGGGAGCTGTTTTTT
CDR3aa: CASSENANTGELFF

j_gene: TRBJ2-7
abundance: NA
v_gene: TRBV29-1
d_gene: TRBD1
CDR3nt: TGCAGCGTTGGACAGGGGCGATCCTACGAGCAGTACTTC
CDR3aa: CSVGQGRSYEQYF

j_gene: TRBJ1-1
abundance: few
v_gene: TRBV20-1
d_gene: TRBD1
CDR3nt: TGCAGTGCGCCTAGACAGGGACTCTCGAACACTGAAGCTTTCTTT
CDR3aa: CSAPRQGLSNTEAFF

j_gene: TRBJ1-5
abundance: NA
v_gene: TRBV28
d_gene: NA
CDR3nt: TGTGCCAGCAGTTTGGGGGGGGCAGTAGCTTTCAGCTTTAGCAATCAGCCCCAGCATTTT
CDR3aa: CASSLGGAVAFSFSNQPQHF

j_gene: TRBJ2-7
abundance: NA
v_gene: TRBV7-2
d_gene: NA
CDR3nt: TGTGCCAGCAGCTCTCGGCGAAGGGCTACCTACGAGCAGTACTTC
CDR3aa: CASSSRRRATYEQYF

j_gene: TRBJ1-5
abundance: NA
v_gene: TRBV6-1
d_gene: NA
CDR3nt: TGTGCCAGCAGTGAAGCAGGGGGGAGCTTTCAGCCCCAGCATTTT
CDR3aa: CASSEAGGSFQPQHF

j_gene: TRBJ2-3
abundance: NA
v_gene: TRBV3-1
d_gene: NA
CDR3nt: TGTGCCAGCAGCCAGATTAGTGGCCGGACAGCCGTTGATACGCAGTATTTT
CDR3aa: CASSQISGRTAVDTQYF

j_gene: TRBJ2-2
abundance: few
v_gene: TRBV4-1
d_gene: NA
CDR3nt: TGCGCCAGCAGCCTCAGACCAGCGAAGGTTGGCACCGGGGAGCTGTTTTTT
CDR3aa: CASSLRPAKVGTGELFF

j_gene: TRBJ2-7
abundance: NA
v_gene: TRBV20-1
d_gene: NA
CDR3nt: TGCAGTGCTAGAGAAGTCTACGAGCAGTACTTC
CDR3aa: CSAREVYEQYF

j_gene: TRBJ1-2
abundance: few
v_gene: TRBV10-3
d_gene: NA
CDR3nt: TGTGCCATCAGTGATACACGTTATGGCTACACCTTC
CDR3aa: CAISDTRYGYTF

j_gene: TRBJ1-3
abundance: NA
v_gene: TRBV12-3/TRBV12-4
d_gene: NA
CDR3nt: TGTGCCAGCAGTTATAGGGCAGGTGGAAACACCATATATTTT
CDR3aa: CASSYRAGGNTIYF

j_gene: TRBJ1-6
abundance: few
v_gene: TRBV20-1
d_gene: NA
CDR3nt: TGCAGTGCTCCTGACAGACCTAATAATTCACCCCTCCACTTT
CDR3aa: CSAPDRPNNSPLHF

j_gene: TRBJ1-5
abundance: NA
v_gene: TRBV5-8
d_gene: NA
CDR3nt: TGTGCCAGCAGCTCCCGAGGGTCCCATCGGCCCCAGCATTTT
CDR3aa: CASSSRGSHRPQHF

j_gene: TRBJ2-7
abundance: NA
v_gene: TRBV4-2
d_gene: TRBD2
CDR3nt: TGTGCCAGCAGCCAAGAAAGCCCTCGGGAGACTAGCGGAACCTACGAGCAGTACTTC
CDR3aa: CASSQESPRETSGTYEQYF

j_gene: TRBJ2-2
abundance: few
v_gene: TRBV7-9
d_gene: NA
CDR3nt: TGTGCCAGCAGCTTAGATGCCGGGGAGCTGTTTTTT
CDR3aa: CASSLDAGELFF

j_gene: TRBJ2-7
abundance: few
v_gene: TRBV20-1
d_gene: TRBD2
CDR3nt: TGCAGTGCTAGAGATCATTCGGGAGGGGACCACGAGCAGTACTTC
CDR3aa: CSARDHSGGDHEQYF

j_gene: TRBJ2-3
abundance: NA
v_gene: TRBV7-3
d_gene: NA
CDR3nt: TGTGCCAGCAGCTCTAAGGGGCTATCCCTTATAGATACGCAGTATTTT
CDR3aa: CASSSKGLSLIDTQYF

j_gene: TRBJ2-7
abundance: NA
v_gene: TRBV7-6
d_gene: NA
CDR3nt: TGTGCCAGCGTTGGGGCGGCGGCCTACGAGCAGTACTTC
CDR3aa: CASVGAAAYEQYF

j_gene: TRBJ1-1
abundance: large
v_gene: TRBV7-8
d_gene: TRBD1
CDR3nt: TGTGCCAGCAGCTTACGGGGTGCGACAGGGGTAAACACTGAAGCTTTCTTT
CDR3aa: CASSLRGATGVNTEAFF

j_gene: TRBJ1-1
abundance: few
v_gene: TRBV12-3/TRBV12-4
d_gene: NA
CDR3nt: TGTGCCAGCAGTCCGGACGGGAACACTGAAGCTTTCTTT
CDR3aa: CASSPDGNTEAFF

j_gene: TRBJ2-2
abundance: NA
v_gene: TRBV19
d_gene: TRBD2
CDR3nt: TGTGCCAGTAGTATCCCCTGGACTAGCGAATCCGGGGAGCTGTTTTTT
CDR3aa: CASSIPWTSESGELFF

j_gene: TRBJ1-2
abundance: NA
v_gene: TRBV12-3/TRBV12-4
d_gene: TRBD1
CDR3nt: TGTGCCAGCAGTCCTACACCCGGGACAGGGCCTGGCTACACCTTC
CDR3aa: CASSPTPGTGPGYTF

j_gene: TRBJ1-1
abundance: NA
v_gene: TRBV19
d_gene: NA
CDR3nt: TGTGCCAGTAGTATGTCCACGAACACTGAAGCTTTCTTT
CDR3aa: CASSMSTNTEAFF

j_gene: TRBJ2-7
abundance: NA
v_gene: TRBV20-1
d_gene: NA
CDR3nt: TGCAGTGCGGAGGACAGTGCCTACGAGCAGTACTTC
CDR3aa: CSAEDSAYEQYF

j_gene: TRBJ1-5
abundance: few
v_gene: TRBV19
d_gene: NA
CDR3nt: TGTGCCAGTATGGGGGGTTATAGCAATCAGCCCCAGCATTTT
CDR3aa: CASMGGYSNQPQHF

j_gene: TRBJ2-1
abundance: few
v_gene: TRBV7-6
d_gene: TRBD2
CDR3nt: TGTGCTAGCAGCTTAACCACTAGCGGGAGGACCAATGAGCAGTTCTTC
CDR3aa: CASSLTTSGRTNEQFF

j_gene: TRBJ2-2
abundance: few
v_gene: TRBV28
d_gene: NA
CDR3nt: TGTGCCAGCAGTAACTTCGGGGAGCTGTTTTTT
CDR3aa: CASSNFGELFF

j_gene: TRBJ2-7
abundance: few
v_gene: TRBV7-9
d_gene: TRBD2
CDR3nt: TGTGCCAGCAGCTTAGTTATCGGGAGGAACCCCTACGAGCAGTACTTC
CDR3aa: CASSLVIGRNPYEQYF

j_gene: TRBJ1-3
abundance: NA
v_gene: TRBV19
d_gene: NA
CDR3nt: TGTGCCAGTAACTATCGGCGAGGAAACACCATATATTTT
CDR3aa: CASNYRRGNTIYF

j_gene: TRBJ1-1
abundance: few
v_gene: TRBV5-8
d_gene: NA
CDR3nt: TGTGCCAGCACCTCCTTGGCTGAAGCTTTCTTT
CDR3aa: CASTSLAEAFF

j_gene: TRBJ2-5
abundance: NA
v_gene: TRBV20-1
d_gene: TRBD2
CDR3nt: TGCAGTGCTAGTGGAACATGGACTAGCGGGAGCGGGGGAGAGACCCAGTACTTC
CDR3aa: CSASGTWTSGSGGETQYF

j_gene: TRBJ2-2
abundance: NA
v_gene: TRBV5-1
d_gene: TRBD1
CDR3nt: TGCGCCAGCAGCTTAGGGACAGGAGACACCGGGGAGCTGTTTTTT
CDR3aa: CASSLGTGDTGELFF

j_gene: TRBJ1-2
abundance: NA
v_gene: TRBV7-2
d_gene: TRBD1
CDR3nt: TGTGCCAGCAGCTCAGGACAGGGCTATGGCTACACCTTC
CDR3aa: CASSSGQGYGYTF

j_gene: TRBJ2-7
abundance: once
v_gene: TRBV5-1
d_gene: TRBD1
CDR3nt: TGCGCCAGCAGCCTCCGGGACAGGGATAGTGTGAAGTACTTC
CDR3aa: CASSLRDRDSVKYF

j_gene: TRBJ2-1
abundance: NA
v_gene: TRBV28
d_gene: NA
CDR3nt: TGTGCCAGCAGTTTAGCATATAGTGCCTACAATGAGCAGTTCTTC
CDR3aa: CASSLAYSAYNEQFF

j_gene: TRBJ2-2
abundance: NA
v_gene: TRBV5-1
d_gene: NA
CDR3nt: TGCGCCAGCAGCTTCTCGCGTATCACCGGGGAGCTGTTTTTT
CDR3aa: CASSFSRITGELFF

j_gene: TRBJ2-1
abundance: NA
v_gene: TRBV7-6
d_gene: TRBD2
CDR3nt: TGTGCCAGCAGCCCGCTAGCGGGAGGGCCCGATGAGCAGTTCTTC
CDR3aa: CASSPLAGGPDEQFF

j_gene: TRBJ1-1
abundance: once
v_gene: TRBV12-3/TRBV12-4
d_gene: NA
CDR3nt: TGTGCCAGCAGTTCCAGGGACTCCCCTGAAGCTTTCTTT
CDR3aa: CASSSRDSPEAFF

j_gene: TRBJ2-2
abundance: NA
v_gene: TRBV11-2
d_gene: TRBD2
CDR3nt: TGTGCCAGCAGCTCCCTAGCGGGAGGGCCCTATGGGGAGCTGTTTTTT
CDR3aa: CASSSLAGGPYGELFF

j_gene: TRBJ1-4
abundance: few
v_gene: TRBV20-1
d_gene: NA
CDR3nt: TGCAGTGCTAGAACGGGGACTAATGAAAAACTGTTTTTT
CDR3aa: CSARTGTNEKLFF

j_gene: TRBJ2-4
abundance: NA
v_gene: TRBV6-1
d_gene: TRBD1
CDR3nt: TGTGCCAGCAGCCTACAGGGGAACATTCAGTACTTC
CDR3aa: CASSLQGNIQYF

j_gene: TRBJ1-1
abundance: few
v_gene: TRBV6-1
d_gene: TRBD1
CDR3nt: TGTGCCAGTGGGGAGACAGGGGCCCCAAACACTGAAGCTTTCTTT
CDR3aa: CASGETGAPNTEAFF

j_gene: TRBJ2-7
abundance: NA
v_gene: TRBV28
d_gene: TRBD2
CDR3nt: TGTGCCAGCAGTTTAGGAGGGGGACTAGCCTACGAGCAGTACTTC
CDR3aa: CASSLGGGLAYEQYF

j_gene: TRBJ2-1
abundance: once
v_gene: TRBV27
d_gene: NA
CDR3nt: TGTGCCAGCAGGAGTGAGCAGGACAGATACAATGAGCAGTTCTTC
CDR3aa: CASRSEQDRYNEQFF

j_gene: TRBJ1-5
abundance: NA
v_gene: TRBV6-5
d_gene: NA
CDR3nt: TGTGCCAGCAGTTTATTGGGGCCCAATCAGCCCCAGCATTTT
CDR3aa: CASSLLGPNQPQHF

j_gene: TRBJ1-5
abundance: NA
v_gene: TRBV7-2
d_gene: TRBD1
CDR3nt: TGTGCCAGCAGCTTGATAGGACAGGGAGGTCAGCCCCAGCATTTT
CDR3aa: CASSLIGQGGQPQHF

j_gene: TRBJ2-7
abundance: NA
v_gene: TRBV25-1
d_gene: NA
CDR3nt: TGTGCCAGCAGTGAATATGTGTCTTACGAGCAGTACTTC
CDR3aa: CASSEYVSYEQYF

j_gene: TRBJ1-1
abundance: NA
v_gene: TRBV7-2
d_gene: NA
CDR3nt: TGTGCCAGCAGCTTAGAGTGGGAAGGGAACACTGAAGCTTTCTTT
CDR3aa: CASSLEWEGNTEAFF

j_gene: TRBJ2-1
abundance: few
v_gene: TRBV20-1
d_gene: NA
CDR3nt: TGCAGTGCGAGCGGGCGGGGAAGCGACTACAATGAGCAGTTCTTC
CDR3aa: CSASGRGSDYNEQFF

j_gene: TRBJ2-7
abundance: medium-sized
v_gene: TRBV7-9
d_gene: NA
CDR3nt: TGTGCCAGCAGCTTAGTCTGGTCCTACGAGCAGTACTTC
CDR3aa: CASSLVWSYEQYF

j_gene: TRBJ1-2
abundance: few
v_gene: TRBV12-3/TRBV12-4
d_gene: NA
CDR3nt: TGTGCCAGCAGTTTAAAGGGGTCCAACTATGGCTACACCTTC
CDR3aa: CASSLKGSNYGYTF

j_gene: TRBJ2-3
abundance: NA
v_gene: TRBV28
d_gene: NA
CDR3nt: TGTGCCAGCAGTTTCCCATGGCAGGGATGGTTGGAAGGTCAGAGCACAGATACGCAGTATTTT
CDR3aa: CASSFPWQGWLEGQSTDTQYF

j_gene: TRBJ2-5
abundance: NA
v_gene: TRBV25-1
d_gene: NA
CDR3nt: TGTGCCAGCAGTTTGTCCGGCGGAGAGACCCAGTACTTC
CDR3aa: CASSLSGGETQYF